This T cell receptor beta chain was profiled in a study of blood T cell repertoires in COVID-19. Authors' data handling: Cell counts per sample came from amplifying reference gene primers. Assay: immunoSEQ multiplex PCR; the TCRdb copy retains only in-frame clones and omits some. V and J calls and clone size are given by that table; D and trimming were obtained from the DNA. The sample shows fewer than 150,000 clones, about 79% of them seen only once. This CDR3 region has 14 residues. This TCR was sampled from a woman aged 45-65 years with acute or convalescent COVID-19. Sequences were obtained from peripheral blood. This chain uses TRBV21-1 with TRBJ1-3. TRBV21-1 is a listed pseudogene. This CDR3 is CASPWGGRGNTIYF. Written as DNA, the CDR3 is TGTGCCAGCCCCTGGGGGGGCAGAGGAAACACCATATATTTT.